This TCR beta chain was sequenced in a study of CD8+CD57+ T cells in acquired aplastic anemia listed by TCRdb under 2018. Regarding the complete study: On average, sorted CD4+ and CD8+ cells yielded 3 to 4 ug of extracted DNA, with a range of about 0.19 to 30 ug. CD8+CD57+ expansion was defined as frequency above the mean frequency observed in healthy subjects.

Expansion of CD8+CD57+ cells had been shown by flow cytometry in the patients chosen for sequencing. Every patient had severe acquired aplastic anemia, diagnosed using the International Study of Aplastic Anemia and Agranulocytosis and Camitta criteria. Patients had received no therapy at the time of blood sampling. TCR repertoires of sorted CD4+ and CD8+ blood T cells from severe aplastic anemia patients and healthy subjects were deep-sequenced in the study. Patients were enrolled under clinicaltrials.gov protocols 00001620, 01623167, 00001397, 00071045, 00081523 and 00961064 in the USA. Ficoll-Paque density gradient centrifugation was used to isolate peripheral blood mononuclear cells. Before DNA extraction, CD4+ and CD8+ T cells were sorted with FACS or magnetic beads. What the authors observed across the whole study: Between patients and healthy controls, no significant difference in CD8+ Simpson's diversity was found (P=0.060). Twenty-nine CD8+ CDR3 sequences were found in both patients and controls but appeared to be highly expressed in patients and within the immunodominant clones of the patients.

From the cysteine through the phenylalanine, the CDR3 covers 14 amino acids. Solely the CDR3 DNA is kept, with 42 bases framed from the first base. In the germline V gene, CDR1 corresponds to MGHDK and CDR2 to SYGVNS. V lost 6 bases and J lost 6 bases, and the count of bases not matched to a germline gene is 2. Genomic DNA served as template for TCR beta VDJ combination and CDR3 sequence profiling. An Illumina HiSeq 2000 was used for TCR repertoire sequencing. The study's processing was this. Repertoire assessment relied on Simpson's diversity index, CDR3 size and DJ length profiles, and TRBV/TRBJ rearrangement plots. The most abundant DNA sequence in the deep sequencing data was taken as the immunodominant clone. CDR3 amino acid sequences were screened for sharing across subjects and compared with published repertoires and the VDJdb database. The raw public reads went through TCRdb reprocessing: fastp at Q25, MiXCR clone calling, in-frame beta chains kept. Every distinct CDR3 protein forms one entry, paired with its most common genes and DNA. The authors' filters were not applied to this entry. In all, the sample holds hundreds of thousands of distinct CDR3 sequences, and under 65% of those were seen once. The ten most abundant clones make up 1.3% of the sample.

This clonotype was seen a single time. Its cognate antigen has yet to be identified. Base-call qualities are not available, and no considerably larger clone is one nucleotide away. One read yields weak evidence. Sequencing was performed on sorted CD4+, CD8+, or CD8+CD57+ T cells (not recorded which) from PBMCs. This clonotype originated in a human donor with aplastic anemia. The sequence links TRBV25-1 to TRBJ2-2; TRBD2 fits 12 bases in the junction. The CDR3 is CASRSSGRAGELFF. The DNA reads TGTGCCAGCAGGTCTAGCGGGAGGGCCGGGGAGCTGTTTTTT.